This is a list of T cell receptor beta chains from one sample in a study of regulatory T cells in long-lasting Graves disease. MiXCR was run by TCRdb on the multiplex PCR reads, yielding one entry per CDR3 protein. The repertoire holds more than 300,000 distinct CDR3 sequences, 15% to 20% seen once, with 20% in the top ten. The same sample was also used in a study of T cells in Graves' hyperthyroidism and ophthalmopathy.

Sample: peripheral blood mononuclear cells (PBMCs), taken at new diagnosis, from a patient treated with antithyroid drugs. These receptor sequences come from a woman aged 18-35 years with Graves disease. Both conserved end residues are part of each CDR3. The order of the fields is D gene, CDR3 length, V gene, clone size, J gene, CDR3 DNA, CDR3 protein. A D gene is named only where the DNA matches it firmly. A clone size is listed for some rows: how often the clone was seen (once, few, many), or a class if it is expanded.

TRBD2	17	TRBV19	-	TRBJ2-1	TGTGCCAGTAGTCCTCGTCGGACTAGCGGGGCGTACAATGAGCAGTTCTTC	CASSPRRTSGAYNEQFF
-	14	TRBV3-1	-	TRBJ1-4	TGTGCCAGCAGCCAAGGGGGGAGTAGTGAAAAACTGTTTTTT	CASSQGGSSEKLFF
TRBD2	15	TRBV19	-	TRBJ2-3	TGTGCCAGTAGTATATCCAGCGGGGGACGAGATACGCAGTATTTT	CASSISSGGRDTQYF
TRBD1	15	TRBV3-1	few	TRBJ2-2	TGTGCCAGCAGCCATAGGACAGGGTATCCCGGGGAGCTGTTTTTT	CASSHRTGYPGELFF
-	15	TRBV6-6	many	TRBJ2-1	TGTGCCAGCAGTTACTCGGGGGGTCCCGTGGATGAGCAGTTCTTC	CASSYSGGPVDEQFF
TRBD2	16	TRBV5-1	many	TRBJ2-1	TGCGCCAGCAGCTTGGAAGCGGGGGGCTCCTACAATGAGCAGTTCTTC	CASSLEAGGSYNEQFF
TRBD1	16	TRBV7-9	-	TRBJ1-1	TGTGCCAGCAGCTACGTTAAAGGGGACAGGGAGGTTGCATCTTTCTTT	CASSYVKGDREVASFF
-	13	TRBV19	many	TRBJ1-5	TGTGCCAGCAGACGAACAGGGAATCAGCCCCAGCATTTT	CASRRTGNQPQHF
-	14	TRBV7-3	many	TRBJ2-2	TGTGCCAGCAGCTTTATGGCGGAAGCCGGGGAGCTGTTTTTT	CASSFMAEAGELFF
-	17	TRBV7-2	few	TRBJ1-4	TGTGCCAGCAGCTTGGTTCGGGGGGAAGGAACTAATGAAGAACTGTTTTTT	CASSLVRGEGTNEELFF
TRBD1	13	TRBV5-6	many	TRBJ2-5	TGTGCCAGCTCAACGGGACAGGAAGAGACCCAGTACTTC	CASSTGQEETQYF
TRBD2	14	TRBV2	many	TRBJ2-7	TGTGCCAGCCAAGCGGCTAGCGGGTTCTACGAGCAGTACTTC	CASQAASGFYEQYF
-	15	TRBV5-1	many	TRBJ2-1	TGCGCCAGCAGCTCCGAAAGGAGGGAATACAATGAGCAGTTCTTC	CASSSERREYNEQFF
TRBD1	15	TRBV6-2/TRBV6-3	-	TRBJ2-3	TGTGCCAGCAGAATAAGGACAGGGCCCACAGATACGCAGTATTTT	CASRIRTGPTDTQYF
TRBD1	15	TRBV27	many	TRBJ1-1	TGTGCCAGCAGTATCACAGGGGGCGTAGGGACTGAAGCTTTCTTT	CASSITGGVGTEAFF
-	14	TRBV20-1	-	TRBJ1-1	TGCAGTGCTACCGAAGACACAGGGTATGGTGAAGCTTTCTTT	CSATEDTGYGEAFF
TRBD2	16	TRBV28	many	TRBJ2-5	TGTGCCAGCAGTTTTCCCCCCGGGGGGAAGGGGGAGACCCAGTACTTC	CASSFPPGGKGETQYF
-	13	TRBV9	few	TRBJ2-2	TGTGCCAGCAGCGTAGTGGCTGGCGGGGAGCTGTTTTTT	CASSVVAGGELFF
-	13	TRBV28	many	TRBJ2-7	TGTGCCAGCACCGGGACGCCGACCTACGAGCAGTACTTC	CASTGTPTYEQYF
TRBD1	13	TRBV30	-	TRBJ1-5	TGTGCCTGGAGTACAGGGGGCGGGAAGCCCCAGCATTTT	CAWSTGGGKPQHF
TRBD1	14	TRBV6-1	many	TRBJ1-1	TGTGCCAGCACCCCGACAGGGTCGGGAACTGAAGCTTTCTTT	CASTPTGSGTEAFF
-	14	TRBV5-1	many	TRBJ2-1	TGCGCCAGCAGCTTCCCGTGGCGCCCCAATGAGCAGTTCTTC	CASSFPWRPNEQFF
TRBD1	22	TRBV10-3	many	TRBJ2-1	TGTGCCATCAGTGAGTCGGAAACCTCCTCTGGGTGGGGGACAGGGATATACAATGAGCAGTTCTTC	CAISESETSSGWGTGIYNEQFF
-	15	TRBV7-9	few	TRBJ2-5	TGTGCCAGCAGCCCGAAGCGACATCTCCAAGAGACCCAGTACTTC	CASSPKRHLQETQYF
-	14	TRBV9	-	TRBJ1-1	TGTGCCAGCAGCCCCTCGACTGGGAGCTATGGGGCTTTCTTT	CASSPSTGSYGAFF
-	9	TRBV28	-	TRBJ1-5	TGTGCCAGCGGAGGATCCCAGCATTTT	CASGGSQHF
TRBD2	11	TRBV3-1	-	TRBJ2-7	TGTGCCAGCAGCAGAGCGGGGGAGCAGTACTTC	CASSRAGEQYF
-	14	TRBV6-1	many	TRBJ1-1	TGTGCCAGCACCCGGACGGGGAGGAGCACTGAAGCTTTCTTT	CASTRTGRSTEAFF
-	12	TRBV6-1	many	TRBJ1-1	TGTGCCAGCATACGGGTGGGCACTGAAGCTTTCTTT	CASIRVGTEAFF
-	14	TRBV5-1	many	TRBJ2-4	TGCGCCAGCAGCTTGGTGGGGGGCTCGGACATTCAGTACTTC	CASSLVGGSDIQYF
TRBD1	15	TRBV14	-	TRBJ1-1	TGTGCCAGCAGCCCCGCCGGGACAGTAAAGGCTGAAGCTTTCTTT	CASSPAGTVKAEAFF
TRBD2	15	TRBV6-9	-	TRBJ2-7	TGTGCCAGCAGTTACCTCCTAGCGGGATCTGGTGGGCAGTACTTC	CASSYLLAGSGGQYF
TRBD2	15	TRBV10-2	-	TRBJ2-7	TGCGCCAGCAGCGCCGGGATGGGGGGGTCCTACGAGCAGTACTTC	CASSAGMGGSYEQYF
-	17	TRBV7-7	many	TRBJ2-1	TGTGCTAGCAGACTAGGGATTGGGCTCGGGGGACACAATGAGCAGTTCTTC	CASRLGIGLGGHNEQFF
TRBD1	14	TRBV5-4	-	TRBJ2-7	TGTGCCAGCAGCTGGGGGACAGTTGGATACGAGCAGTACTTC	CASSWGTVGYEQYF
TRBD1	15	TRBV11-2	many	TRBJ1-1	TGTGCCAGCAGCCTGGACAGGGGGCGGAACACTGAAGCTTTCTTT	CASSLDRGRNTEAFF
-	12	TRBV10-3	few	TRBJ1-2	TGTGCCATCAGTGACGCCTCCTATGGCTACACCTTC	CAISDASYGYTF
-	15	TRBV12-3/TRBV12-4	few	TRBJ2-5	TGTGCCAGCAGTTTTGGTGCAGGGACCCAAGAGACCCAGTACTTC	CASSFGAGTQETQYF
TRBD2	15	TRBV13	-	TRBJ2-1	TGTGCCAGCAGCGCCCGGACTAGCGCCTACAATGAGCAGTTCTTC	CASSARTSAYNEQFF
TRBD2	12	TRBV30	few	TRBJ2-1	TGTGCCTGGAACCGGGAGGGCTATGAGCAGTTCTTC	CAWNREGYEQFF
-	15	TRBV6-1	many	TRBJ2-2	TGTGCCAGCAGAACCGGGACCCCCAACACCGGGGAGCTGTTTTTT	CASRTGTPNTGELFF
-	15	TRBV7-2	many	TRBJ2-7	TGTGCCAGCAGCTTACTCGGACAGCCCTCCTCCGAGCAGTACTTC	CASSLLGQPSSEQYF
TRBD1	18	TRBV5-1	-	TRBJ1-2	TGCGCCAGCAGCGACTATAGGACAGGGGGCGAGTGGGACTATGGCTACACCTTC	CASSDYRTGGEWDYGYTF
TRBD2	15	TRBV29-1	-	TRBJ2-3	TGCAGCGGCCAATTTCTAGCGGGAGTCGGCGATACGCAGTATTTT	CSGQFLAGVGDTQYF
-	16	TRBV5-1	-	TRBJ1-6	TGCGCCAGCAGCTTGGACGGGGAAACCTATAATTCACCCCTCCACTTT	CASSLDGETYNSPLHF
TRBD1	15	TRBV4-2	-	TRBJ1-5	TGTGCCAGCGGGGAGGAGACAGGGGGCCGCCAGCCCCAGCATTTT	CASGEETGGRQPQHF
TRBD1	15	TRBV5-4	-	TRBJ1-6	TGTGCCAGCAGCCCCAGGACAGGGAGGAGTTCACCCCTCCACTTT	CASSPRTGRSSPLHF
TRBD2	15	TRBV6-2/TRBV6-3	few	TRBJ2-5	TGTGCCAGCAGTGGTCTAGCGGGGGGCAGGGTGACCCAGTACTTC	CASSGLAGGRVTQYF
TRBD1	17	TRBV5-1	many	TRBJ2-6	TGCGCCAGCAGCTTTGGCAGGGGGCCCTCTGGGGCCAACGTCCTGACTTTC	CASSFGRGPSGANVLTF
-	15	TRBV28	many	TRBJ1-5	TGTGCCAGCAGTTTACGGCGGTGGAGCAATCAGCCCCAGCATTTT	CASSLRRWSNQPQHF
-	13	TRBV11-1	-	TRBJ1-5	TGTGCCAGCAGCTTAGGGGGGCTTCAGCCCCAGCATTTT	CASSLGGLQPQHF
TRBD2	15	TRBV7-2	many	TRBJ2-1	TGTGCCAGCAGCTTCGCCGGGGGGGTCGACAATGAGCAGTTCTTC	CASSFAGGVDNEQFF
TRBD1	14	TRBV7-2	many	TRBJ1-1	TGTGCCAGCAGCGCACAGGGGGTCCTCACTGAAGCTTTCTTT	CASSAQGVLTEAFF
-	16	TRBV7-8	many	TRBJ2-7	TGTGCCAGCAGCCCGACCGACAGGCTCCTCGGTTACGAGCAGTACTTC	CASSPTDRLLGYEQYF
-	12	TRBV27	many	TRBJ1-2	TGTGCCAGCAAGGGTGGCAACTATGGCTACACCTTC	CASKGGNYGYTF